These 15 T cell receptor beta chains were all obtained from the same sample, sequenced in a study of blood T cell repertoires in COVID-19. TCRdb's copy holds only in-frame clones and misses some; the assay was immunoSEQ multiplex PCR. Among around 260,000 clones listed, under 90% were seen once. Sequencing input: peripheral blood. The receptors originated from a woman between 40 and 50 years old who had recovered from COVID-19.

This clone was seen only a few times. The J gene is TRBJ1-1, the V gene TRBV5-4, with unresolved D. The CDR3 loop spans 14 amino acids. V lost 0 bases to trimming and J lost 4 bases, with 10 bases between them. The germline CDR1 and CDR2 sequences are SGHNT and YYREEE (reference sequence). CDR3 amino acids: CASSLAPGSTEAFF. The CDR3 DNA sequence: TGTGCCAGCAGCTTGGCTCCGGGGAGCACTGAAGCTTTCTTT. Variable domain in full (rest from reference TRBV5-4 and TRBJ1-1): ETGVTQSPTHLIKTRGQQVTLRCSSQSGHNTVSWYQQALGQGPQFIFQYYREEENGRGNFPPRFSGLQFPNYSSELNVNALELDDSALYLCASSLAPGSTEAFFGQGTRLTVV.

The chain joins TRBV3-1 (or the pseudogene TRBV3-2) to TRBJ2-3; the D gene is possibly TRBD1 (7 bases). This CDR3 region has 16 residues. V was trimmed by 5 bases and J by 3 bases, leaving 18 bases between them. Per the germline V gene, CDR1 is LGHDT and CDR2 is YNNKEL (reference sequence). In nucleotides, the CDR3 is TGTGCCAGCAGCGGAGGAGGGGACAGCGGTACAGATACGCAGTATTTT. Its protein product is CASSGGGDSGTDTQYF.

The chain recombines TRBV18 with TRBJ2-1; 8 bases map to TRBD1. The CDR3 extends over 14 amino acids. The V gene's germline CDR1 is KGHSH and CDR2 LQKENI. With 4 bases clipped from V and 9 bases from J, the junction kept 8 bases outside the gene matches. CDR3: CASSLGQGRVEQFF. The CDR3 DNA follows: TGTGCCAGCTCACTCGGACAGGGAAGGGTTGAGCAGTTCTTC.

V is TRBV5-4 and J is TRBJ1-1; D gene unclear. The CDR3 covers 15 residues. CDR1 and CDR2 from the germline V gene are SGHNT and YYREEE (reference sequence). Trimming took 5 bases from V and 3 from J, leaving 17 bases between them. The CDR3 DNA reads as TGTGCCAGCAGACGGGGAGGCATAGAGGACACTGAAGCTTTCTTT. The encoded protein is CASRRGGIEDTEAFF.

A single count supports this clone. CDR3: CASSNLPGSNQPQHF. In DNA form, the CDR3 reads TGTGCCAGCAGCAATCTACCGGGTTCCAATCAGCCCCAGCATTTT. The gene calls are TRBV5-8 and TRBJ1-5; no clear D gene. Germline V lookup: CDR1 SGHTS, CDR2 YDEGEE. The CDR3 has 15 amino acids. Trimming removed 4 bases from V and 3 bases from J, with 14 bases in between.

This chain joins TRBV7-2 and TRBJ2-7, with TRBD2 identical over 14 bases. There are 16 residues in the CDR3. Germline values: CDR1 SGHTA, CDR2 FQGNSA. V was clipped by 1 base and J by 5 bases; unmatched bases: 4. CDR3 in DNA: TGTGCCAGCAGCTTAGGGGGACTAGCGGGAGTTGACGAGCAGTACTTC. Protein product: CASSLGGLAGVDEQYF.

The CDR3 sequence: CASSFRFHPQRQGVDNEQFF. CDR3 in DNA: TGTGCCAGCAGTTTTCGTTTCCACCCCCAACGACAGGGGGTAGACAATGAGCAGTTCTTC. The gene calls are TRBV27 and TRBJ2-1; 9 bases align to TRBD1. In germline, CDR1 is MNHEY, CDR2 SMNVEV (reference sequence). Trimming cost V 3 bases and J 5 bases; bases outside gene matches: 20. CDR3 size: 20 residues.

V and J are TRBV5-1 and TRBJ1-3; D uncertain. Germline V gene data show CDR1 as SGHRS and CDR2 as YFSETQ. With 1 base removed from V and 0 bases from J, the gap between germline ends came to 11 bases. The CDR3 has 16 amino acids. CDR3 sequence reads: CASSLSADSSGNTIYF. The CDR3 nucleotides are TGCGCCAGCAGCTTGTCGGCGGATAGCTCTGGAAACACCATATATTTT.

V is TRBV19 and J is TRBJ2-3; 14 bases line up with TRBD2. The CDR3 is 19 amino acids. The germline CDR1 and CDR2 sequences are LNHDA and SQIVND (reference sequence). J gave up 6 bases and V 3 bases, and 14 bases lay outside the gene matches. The CDR3 bases are TGTGCCAGTAGTATGTCCGGACTAGCGGGAGGCCCTTTATTGGATACGCAGTATTTT. Its protein is CASSMSGLAGGPLLDTQYF.

The CDR3 sequence is CASSEDGGYTDTQYF. The CDR3 coding sequence is TGTGCCAGCTCCGAGGACGGGGGATACACAGATACGCAGTATTTT. V gene TRBV7-2 combines with J gene TRBJ2-3; D possibly corresponds to TRBD2 (6 bases). The CDR3 loop spans 15 amino acids. Per the germline V gene, CDR1 is SGHTA and CDR2 is FQGNSA. V lost 8 bases and J lost 2, with 17 bases in between. Using reference TRBV7-2 and TRBJ2-3 for the parts outside the CDR3, the full variable domain is GAGVSQSPSNKVTEKGKDVELRCDPISGHTALYWYRQSLGQGLEFLIYFQGNSAPDKSGLPSDRFSAERTGGSVSTLTIQRTQQEDSAVYLCASSEDGGYTDTQYFGPGTRLTVL.

The V gene is TRBV30, the J gene TRBJ2-7, with D possibly matching TRBD2 (6 bases). V was pared by 5 bases and J by 7 bases, with 15 bases between. This CDR3 region has 12 residues. Germline CDR1 GTSNPN, CDR2 SVGIG (reference sequence). The CDR3 spells CAWEPRAGEQYF. The CDR3 DNA reads as TGTGCCTGGGAACCAAGGGCGGGGGAGCAGTACTTC.

The chain joins TRBV2 to TRBJ2-7, with D perhaps matching TRBD2 (7 bases). Germline loops: CDR1 SNHLY, CDR2 FYNNEI. V lost 4 bases, J lost 5 bases, and 18 bases lay in between. The CDR3 has 15 residues. CDR3 in amino acids: CASSVRTGGGDEQYF. CDR3 in DNA: TGTGCCAGCAGTGTCCGTACGGGGGGCGGCGACGAGCAGTACTTC.

The rearrangement links TRBV5-1 to TRBJ2-3, with 10 bases matching TRBD2. The CDR3 is 14 residues long. V gave up 5 bases and J gave up 4 bases; unmatched junction bases: 4. The germline CDR1 and CDR2 sequences are SGHRS and YFSETQ. CDR3 in DNA: TGCGCCAGCAGGGGAGGGACTAGCGCAGATACGCAGTATTTT. Encoded protein: CASRGGTSADTQYF.

This clone was counted between two and nine times. J is TRBJ1-5 and V is TRBV7-9, with D maybe TRBD1 (5 bases). The CDR3 has 15 amino acids. Trimming took off 5 bases at V and 5 bases at J, with 16 bases between the two ends. In germline, CDR1 is SEHNR, CDR2 FQNEAQ (reference sequence). In nucleotides, the CDR3 is TGTGCCAGCAGCCCTACAGGAGACCCAGATCAGCCCCAGCATTTT. The encoded protein is CASSPTGDPDQPQHF.

This chain joins TRBV18 and TRBJ2-5, with D possibly TRBD1 on 6 matching bases. Per germline, CDR1 KGHSH and CDR2 LQKENI. The CDR3 has 16 residues. V was trimmed by 6 bases and J by 3 bases, leaving 20 bases between them. The CDR3 region has the DNA TGTGCCAGCTCCACGGGGTTCGGGACAACCGAAGAGACCCAGTACTTC. Amino acid sequence: CASSTGFGTTEETQYF.